The TCR beta chain under discussion was sequenced for a study of T cells in women clearing cervical HPV infection. Notes on this clone: The CDR3 extends 3 residues past the end of the read, so its final part is completed from the germline J gene.

Data came from immunoSEQ multiplex PCR; TCRdb stores just in-frame clones and leaves some out. The sample is made up of about 22,000 clones, and the top ten hold 9% to 15% of it. The CDR3 has 14 amino acids. Germline assignment: CDR1 SGHTA and CDR2 FQGNSA. V gave up 4 bases and J gave up 6 bases; unmatched junction bases: 9. The chain has TRBV7-2 and TRBJ2-7, with 7 bases that match TRBD2. Sample: blood buffy coat. The TCR was taken from a woman aged 18 to 69 with a cervical HPV16 infection that either progressed to CIN3+ or cleared (not recorded which). The DNA read from the CDR3 is TGTGCCAGCAGCTCCGGACTAGTTGGTGCCGAG. Its protein is CASSSGLVGAE. The complete CDR3 protein is CASSSGLVGAEQYF.